The rows below give T cell receptor beta chains drawn from one sample of a study of blood T cells in healthy people across ages. Each CDR3 protein is one row after TCRdb ran MiXCR on the 5' RACE reads. The profile shows about 780,000 distinct CDR3 sequences, 20% to 30% of them singletons. In addition, the sample was reused for a study of T cells of mothers and their children.

Sequenced: blood. These receptors were obtained from a boy aged 10-17 years in good health. Both conserved end residues are part of each CDR3. Fields, in order: J gene, clone size, V gene, D gene, CDR3 DNA, CDR3 protein. A D gene is named only where the DNA matches it firmly. Size is stated for part of the rows, as once, few or many counts, or as a class when the clone is expanded.

J gene: TRBJ2-5; clone size: .; V gene: TRBV10-2; D gene: TRBD1; CDR3 DNA: TGCGCCAGCAGTGAGTCGGACAGGGGGCCTGGAGAGACCCAGTACTTC; CDR3 protein: CASSESDRGPGETQYF
J gene: TRBJ2-1; clone size: .; V gene: TRBV29-1; D gene: .; CDR3 DNA: TGCAGCGTTGTTACGCAGGTCGTGGCCTACAATGAGCAGTTCTTC; CDR3 protein: CSVVTQVVAYNEQFF
J gene: TRBJ1-2; clone size: .; V gene: TRBV5-1; D gene: .; CDR3 DNA: TGCGCCAGCAGCCAGATGGGGGGGTATGGCTACACCTTC; CDR3 protein: CASSQMGGYGYTF
J gene: TRBJ1-2; clone size: few; V gene: TRBV19; D gene: TRBD1; CDR3 DNA: TGTGCCAGTAGTATAGAACGACAGGGGGACTATGGCTACACCTTC; CDR3 protein: CASSIERQGDYGYTF
J gene: TRBJ2-7; clone size: .; V gene: TRBV27; D gene: TRBD1; CDR3 DNA: TGTGCCAGCAGGTATAGCCCAGGGGGCTTCTACGAGCAGTACTTC; CDR3 protein: CASRYSPGGFYEQYF
J gene: TRBJ2-7; clone size: few; V gene: TRBV20-1; D gene: .; CDR3 DNA: TGCAGTGCTGGGGGCTACGAGCAGTACTTC; CDR3 protein: CSAGGYEQYF
J gene: TRBJ2-7; clone size: .; V gene: TRBV7-2; D gene: .; CDR3 DNA: TGTGCCAGCAGTTACGACAGGGAGGGCTACGAGCAGTACTTC; CDR3 protein: CASSYDREGYEQYF
J gene: TRBJ1-5; clone size: .; V gene: TRBV12-3/TRBV12-4; D gene: .; CDR3 DNA: TGTGCCAGCAGTTTTCCAGGCAGGGTGGGAATTCAGCCCCAGCATTTT; CDR3 protein: CASSFPGRVGIQPQHF
J gene: TRBJ2-5; clone size: few; V gene: TRBV4-2; D gene: TRBD1; CDR3 DNA: TGTGCCAGCAGCCAAAGTCGTTCGACAGGGGGCTCAGAGACCCAGTACTTC; CDR3 protein: CASSQSRSTGGSETQYF
J gene: TRBJ2-1; clone size: .; V gene: TRBV4-1; D gene: TRBD2; CDR3 DNA: TGCGCCAGCAGCCCTACCGGACTAGCGGGGGGGCCTTACCATGAGCAGTTCTTC; CDR3 protein: CASSPTGLAGGPYHEQFF
J gene: TRBJ2-1; clone size: .; V gene: TRBV20-1; D gene: TRBD2; CDR3 DNA: TGCAGTGCCACTAGCGGGGGGGCCCGCAATGAGCAGTTCTTC; CDR3 protein: CSATSGGARNEQFF
J gene: TRBJ2-1; clone size: .; V gene: TRBV9; D gene: .; CDR3 DNA: TGTGCCAGCAGCGTATGGGAGAGCTCCTACAATGAGCAGTTCTTC; CDR3 protein: CASSVWESSYNEQFF
J gene: TRBJ2-6; clone size: few; V gene: TRBV10-3; D gene: .; CDR3 DNA: TGTGCCATCAGTTTTGTTCCCCCCTCTCTTACTGGGGCCAACGTCCTGACTTTC; CDR3 protein: CAISFVPPSLTGANVLTF
J gene: TRBJ1-4; clone size: .; V gene: TRBV5-5; D gene: .; CDR3 DNA: TGTGCCAGCAGCGCTGTCGGCGAAAAACTGTTTTTT; CDR3 protein: CASSAVGEKLFF
J gene: TRBJ2-7; clone size: few; V gene: TRBV29-1; D gene: .; CDR3 DNA: TGCAGCGTTGCGGTTGTACAGGCCCACGAGCAGTACTTC; CDR3 protein: CSVAVVQAHEQYF
J gene: TRBJ2-7; clone size: .; V gene: TRBV20-1; D gene: .; CDR3 DNA: TGCAGTGCTACGCAGACCTATTACGAGCAGTACTTC; CDR3 protein: CSATQTYYEQYF
J gene: TRBJ2-3; clone size: few; V gene: TRBV3-1; D gene: TRBD1; CDR3 DNA: TGTGCCAGCAGCCCTTCGACCGGGACAGGGGACACAGATACGCAGTATTTT; CDR3 protein: CASSPSTGTGDTDTQYF
J gene: TRBJ2-1; clone size: few; V gene: TRBV5-5; D gene: .; CDR3 DNA: TGTGCCAGCAGCTCACGACTAGATTCCAATGAGCAGTTCTTC; CDR3 protein: CASSSRLDSNEQFF
J gene: TRBJ1-2; clone size: few; V gene: TRBV21-1; D gene: .; CDR3 DNA: TGTGCCAGCAGCCAAAGGGACAGAAACTATGGCTACACCTTC; CDR3 protein: CASSQRDRNYGYTF
J gene: TRBJ2-7; clone size: .; V gene: TRBV15; D gene: TRBD2; CDR3 DNA: TGTGCCACCAGATCTAGCGGGGCCTACGAGCAGTACTTC; CDR3 protein: CATRSSGAYEQYF
J gene: TRBJ1-1; clone size: .; V gene: TRBV7-9; D gene: .; CDR3 DNA: TGTGCCAGCACCACACAGGGAGCTAACACTGAAGCTTTCTTT; CDR3 protein: CASTTQGANTEAFF
J gene: TRBJ2-2; clone size: few; V gene: TRBV5-1; D gene: .; CDR3 DNA: TGCGCCAGCAGCATCCCTCCGAACACCGGGGAGCTGTTTTTT; CDR3 protein: CASSIPPNTGELFF
J gene: TRBJ1-2; clone size: .; V gene: TRBV30; D gene: .; CDR3 DNA: TGTGCCTGGACCCCGGCCAGGGACTATGGCTACACCTTC; CDR3 protein: CAWTPARDYGYTF
J gene: TRBJ2-5; clone size: once; V gene: TRBV7-4; D gene: TRBD2; CDR3 DNA: TGTGCCAGCAGCTTCGGAGGACTAGCGGGGCAAGAGACCCAGTACTTC; CDR3 protein: CASSFGGLAGQETQYF
J gene: TRBJ2-5; clone size: .; V gene: TRBV7-2; D gene: TRBD1; CDR3 DNA: TGTGCCAGCAGTCATGGACAGGGGGTAGAGACCCAGTACTTC; CDR3 protein: CASSHGQGVETQYF
J gene: TRBJ2-7; clone size: .; V gene: TRBV20-1; D gene: .; CDR3 DNA: TGCAGTGCTAGGCACGCGGGGCCGACCTACGAGCAGTACTTC; CDR3 protein: CSARHAGPTYEQYF
J gene: TRBJ2-5; clone size: few; V gene: TRBV12-3/TRBV12-4; D gene: .; CDR3 DNA: TGTGCCAGCAGTATAGGTTTGGGGAGAGAGACCCAGTACTTC; CDR3 protein: CASSIGLGRETQYF
J gene: TRBJ2-2; clone size: few; V gene: TRBV6-1; D gene: TRBD2; CDR3 DNA: TGTGCCAGCAGCGTAGCGGGGGATAACACCGGGGGGCTGTTTTTT; CDR3 protein: CASSVAGDNTGGLFF
J gene: TRBJ2-5; clone size: .; V gene: TRBV5-1; D gene: TRBD2; CDR3 DNA: TGCGCCAGCAGCTTCGGCGGGGGGCCCCAAGAGACCCAGTACTTC; CDR3 protein: CASSFGGGPQETQYF
J gene: TRBJ2-3; clone size: .; V gene: TRBV5-4; D gene: TRBD1; CDR3 DNA: TGTGCCAGCAGCTTCGACAGGGCGAGGCGCACAGATACGCAGTATTTT; CDR3 protein: CASSFDRARRTDTQYF
J gene: TRBJ1-1; clone size: .; V gene: TRBV15; D gene: TRBD1; CDR3 DNA: TGTGCCACCAGCAACTACAGGGGACTAAACACTGAAGCTTTCTTT; CDR3 protein: CATSNYRGLNTEAFF
J gene: TRBJ2-7; clone size: .; V gene: TRBV2; D gene: .; CDR3 DNA: TGTGCCAGCAGAAGGAAGGGCTCCTACGAGCAGTACTTC; CDR3 protein: CASRRKGSYEQYF
J gene: TRBJ2-7; clone size: .; V gene: TRBV2; D gene: TRBD1; CDR3 DNA: TGTGCCAGCAGTGAGGGCGGACAGGCCCACTACGAGCAGTACTTC; CDR3 protein: CASSEGGQAHYEQYF
J gene: TRBJ1-5; clone size: few; V gene: TRBV7-9; D gene: TRBD1; CDR3 DNA: TGTGCCAGCAGCATATCAGGGGGTCGACAGCCCCAGCATTTT; CDR3 protein: CASSISGGRQPQHF
J gene: TRBJ1-5; clone size: few; V gene: TRBV28; D gene: .; CDR3 DNA: TGTGCCAGCAGCCCCCCGGGACAAACCAATCAGCCCCAGCATTTT; CDR3 protein: CASSPPGQTNQPQHF
J gene: TRBJ2-3; clone size: .; V gene: TRBV6-1; D gene: .; CDR3 DNA: TGTGCCAGCAGTGCGAGGGCAGGGGGCACAGATACGCAGTATTTT; CDR3 protein: CASSARAGGTDTQYF
J gene: TRBJ1-3; clone size: .; V gene: TRBV7-9; D gene: .; CDR3 DNA: TGTGCCAGCAGCTTGGACGACTCTGGAAACACCATATATTTT; CDR3 protein: CASSLDDSGNTIYF
J gene: TRBJ2-5; clone size: few; V gene: TRBV7-2; D gene: TRBD2; CDR3 DNA: TGTGCCAGCAGCTTCAGCGGGGGGAGGGAAGAGACCCAGTACTTC; CDR3 protein: CASSFSGGREETQYF
J gene: TRBJ1-1; clone size: .; V gene: TRBV12-3/TRBV12-4; D gene: TRBD1; CDR3 DNA: TGTGCCAGCAGTCGGGACAGCAATAACACTGAAGCTTTCTTT; CDR3 protein: CASSRDSNNTEAFF
J gene: TRBJ2-1; clone size: .; V gene: TRBV5-5; D gene: .; CDR3 DNA: TGTGCCAGCAGCCAGTCGGTCCCGGACAATGAGCAGTTCTTC; CDR3 protein: CASSQSVPDNEQFF
J gene: TRBJ1-1; clone size: .; V gene: TRBV6-1; D gene: .; CDR3 DNA: TGTGCCAGCAGATCTCCCGGGGAGGCGAACACTGAAGCTTTCTTT; CDR3 protein: CASRSPGEANTEAFF
J gene: TRBJ2-1; clone size: few; V gene: TRBV9; D gene: .; CDR3 DNA: TGTGCCAGCAGCGGGGGACCTACGCTTGGGAATGAGCAGTTCTTC; CDR3 protein: CASSGGPTLGNEQFF
J gene: TRBJ2-5; clone size: many; V gene: TRBV20-1; D gene: .; CDR3 DNA: TGCAGTGCTAGGACCGTGGAGACCCAGTACTTC; CDR3 protein: CSARTVETQYF
J gene: TRBJ2-2; clone size: .; V gene: TRBV29-1; D gene: .; CDR3 DNA: TGCAGCGCTAAATGGCCTGGCCTGAACACCGGGGAGCTGCTTTTT; CDR3 protein: CSAKWPGLNTGELLF
J gene: TRBJ1-1; clone size: few; V gene: TRBV10-3; D gene: .; CDR3 DNA: TGTGCCATCAGGGAGGGGAACACTGAAGCTTTCTTT; CDR3 protein: CAIREGNTEAFF
J gene: TRBJ2-7; clone size: .; V gene: TRBV4-1; D gene: .; CDR3 DNA: TGCGCGAGCAGCCCGACAGAGGCTGCCTACGAGCAGTACTTC; CDR3 protein: CASSPTEAAYEQYF
J gene: TRBJ2-7; clone size: few; V gene: TRBV12-5; D gene: .; CDR3 DNA: TGTGCTAGTGGCTTTGGGACACTCCGCTTC; CDR3 protein: CASGFGTLRF
J gene: TRBJ2-7; clone size: .; V gene: TRBV10-3; D gene: TRBD1; CDR3 DNA: TGTGCCATCAGTGAAGGGCGCGGACAGGGGATCTCCTACGAGCAGTACTTC; CDR3 protein: CAISEGRGQGISYEQYF
J gene: TRBJ2-1; clone size: few; V gene: TRBV10-3; D gene: .; CDR3 DNA: TGTGCCATCAGTGAGCCCCTAGCCGGGCCCTACAATGAGCAGTTCTTC; CDR3 protein: CAISEPLAGPYNEQFF
J gene: TRBJ2-3; clone size: .; V gene: TRBV6-6; D gene: TRBD2; CDR3 DNA: TGTGCCAGCAGGGGCGGGAGTGGATCAAGGGCAGATACGCAGTATTTT; CDR3 protein: CASRGGSGSRADTQYF
J gene: TRBJ1-2; clone size: few; V gene: TRBV10-2; D gene: TRBD1; CDR3 DNA: TGCGCCAGCAGTGGGTCTCGGACAGGGTATGGCTACACCTTC; CDR3 protein: CASSGSRTGYGYTF
J gene: TRBJ2-5; clone size: few; V gene: TRBV6-6; D gene: TRBD2; CDR3 DNA: TGTGCCAGCACCAGGTGGGGGGGAGTAAACCAAGAGACCCAGTACTTC; CDR3 protein: CASTRWGGVNQETQYF
J gene: TRBJ2-3; clone size: .; V gene: TRBV24-1; D gene: TRBD1; CDR3 DNA: TGTGCCACCAGTGGTGGGGACAGGACCACAGATACGCAGTATTTT; CDR3 protein: CATSGGDRTTDTQYF
J gene: TRBJ2-2; clone size: few; V gene: TRBV29-1; D gene: .; CDR3 DNA: TGCAGCCCCGAGGTCGTTTCGCCCACCGGGGAGCTGTTTTTT; CDR3 protein: CSPEVVSPTGELFF
J gene: TRBJ2-2; clone size: .; V gene: TRBV6-2/TRBV6-3; D gene: TRBD1; CDR3 DNA: TGTGCCAGCAGTTACTCATACAGGGGCGGGGAGCTGTTTTTT; CDR3 protein: CASSYSYRGGELFF